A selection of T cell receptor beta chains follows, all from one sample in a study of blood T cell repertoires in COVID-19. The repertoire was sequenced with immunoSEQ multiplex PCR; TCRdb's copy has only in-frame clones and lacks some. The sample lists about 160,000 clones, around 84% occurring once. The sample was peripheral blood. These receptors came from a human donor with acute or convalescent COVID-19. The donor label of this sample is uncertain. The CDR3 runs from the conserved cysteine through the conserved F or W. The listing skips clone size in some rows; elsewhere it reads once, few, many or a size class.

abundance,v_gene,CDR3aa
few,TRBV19,CASSTTLAGGLYEQYF
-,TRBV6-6,CASSYGQAFNQPQHF
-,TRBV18,CASSPAETGVNPYGYTF
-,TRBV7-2,CASSFPKGGGADGELFF
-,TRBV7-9,CASSHSTGQGSREQYF
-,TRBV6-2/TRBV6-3,CASSSNSRNQPQHF
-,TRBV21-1,CASSKYDRSRDNEQYF
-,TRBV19,CASRTSGTGELFF
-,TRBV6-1,CASSEGTGVRGEAFF
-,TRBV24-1,CATSATGNYEQYF
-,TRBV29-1,CSVVPGASPGELFF
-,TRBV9,CASSSNGQGNQPQHF
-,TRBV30,CAWSGGGLAGANVLTF
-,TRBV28,CASTSQGASYNEQFF
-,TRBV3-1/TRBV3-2,CASSQGQYSGNTIYF
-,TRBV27,CASSFRPGGQGPQYF
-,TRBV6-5,CASSVDRTSGNTIYF
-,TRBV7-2,CASSLNPTYPTYEQYF
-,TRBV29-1,CSVPGQGKRGELFF
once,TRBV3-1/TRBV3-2,CASSPGVAGQQETQYF
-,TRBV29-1,CSSRGAGGNEQYF
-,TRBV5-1,CASTGGRSQYF
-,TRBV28,CASSFYGETATNEKLFF
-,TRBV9,CASSDYGSEKLFF
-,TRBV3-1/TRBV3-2,CASSPGTGVVPGANVLTF
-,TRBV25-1,CASSDTGGWEKLFF
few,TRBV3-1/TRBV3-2,CASSLLSGTSEGETQYF
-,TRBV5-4,CASSPGTGGARNTGELFF
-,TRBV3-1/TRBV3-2,CASSQDDGGEHTGELFF
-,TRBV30,CAWSVGGNSNQPQHF
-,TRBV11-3,CASSFSGGVAYPKETQYF
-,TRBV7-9,CASSPGQGAGGTEAFF
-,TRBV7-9,CASSSRGEGNYGYTF
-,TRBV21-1,CASTYVAQGAGGTEAFF
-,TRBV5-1,CASSWTGEPGQPQHF
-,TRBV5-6,CASAGGGARTGELFF
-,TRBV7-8,CASSLVSRTSHRLGGEKLFF
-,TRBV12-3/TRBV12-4,CASSVDRNTEAFF
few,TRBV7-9,CASSSPGTGIQETQYF
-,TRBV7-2,CASRGAKTQYF
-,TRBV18,CASSPGTGDRGNTIYF
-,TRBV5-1,CASSLQGTEAFF